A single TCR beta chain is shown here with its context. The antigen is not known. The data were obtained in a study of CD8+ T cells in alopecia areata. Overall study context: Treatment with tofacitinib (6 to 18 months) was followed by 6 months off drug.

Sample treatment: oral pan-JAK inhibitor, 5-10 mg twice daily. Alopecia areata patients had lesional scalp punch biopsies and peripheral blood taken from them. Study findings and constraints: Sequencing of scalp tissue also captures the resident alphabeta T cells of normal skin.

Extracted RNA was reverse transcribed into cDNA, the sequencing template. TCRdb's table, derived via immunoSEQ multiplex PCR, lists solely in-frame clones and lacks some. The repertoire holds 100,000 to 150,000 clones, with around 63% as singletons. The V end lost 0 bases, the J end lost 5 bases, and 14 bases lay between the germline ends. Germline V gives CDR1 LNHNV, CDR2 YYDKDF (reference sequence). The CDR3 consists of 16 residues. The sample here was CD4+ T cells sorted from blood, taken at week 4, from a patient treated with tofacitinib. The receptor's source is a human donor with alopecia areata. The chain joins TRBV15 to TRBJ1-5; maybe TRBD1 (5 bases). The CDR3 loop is CATSRDGGRGDQPQHF. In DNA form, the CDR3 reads TGTGCCACCAGCAGAGATGGTGGGAGAGGGGATCAGCCCCAGCATTTT. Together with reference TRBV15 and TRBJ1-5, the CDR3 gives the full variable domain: DAMVIQNPRYQVTQFGKPVTLSCSQTLNHNVMYWYQQKSSQAPKLLFHYYDKDFNNEADTPDNFQSRRPNTSFCFLDIRSPGLGDTAMYLCATSRDGGRGDQPQHFGDGTRLSIL.